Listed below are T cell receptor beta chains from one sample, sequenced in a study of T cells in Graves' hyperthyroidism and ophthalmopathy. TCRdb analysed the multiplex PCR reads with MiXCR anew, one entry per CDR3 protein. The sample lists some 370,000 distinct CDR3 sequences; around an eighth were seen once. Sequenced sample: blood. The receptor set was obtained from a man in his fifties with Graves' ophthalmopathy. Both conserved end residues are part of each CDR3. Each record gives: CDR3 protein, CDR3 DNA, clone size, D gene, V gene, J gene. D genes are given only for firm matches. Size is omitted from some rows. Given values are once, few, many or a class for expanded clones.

CDR3 protein: CASSLVSAGGTTDTQYF
CDR3 DNA: TGTGCCAGCAGTTTAGTCTCGGCGGGAGGGACGACAGATACGCAGTATTTT
clone size: few
D gene: TRBD2
V gene: TRBV28
J gene: TRBJ2-3

CDR3 protein: CASKTQEYQETQYF
CDR3 DNA: TGCGCCAGCAAGACCCAGGAGTACCAAGAGACCCAGTACTTC
clone size: NA
D gene: NA
V gene: TRBV5-1
J gene: TRBJ2-5

CDR3 protein: CASSQNTDSNQPQHF
CDR3 DNA: TGTGCCAGCAGCCAAAATACAGATAGCAATCAGCCCCAGCATTTT
clone size: few
D gene: NA
V gene: TRBV3-1
J gene: TRBJ1-5

CDR3 protein: CAWSLGGASTYEQYF
CDR3 DNA: TGTGCCTGGAGTTTAGGGGGCGCATCGACCTACGAGCAGTACTTC
clone size: many
D gene: TRBD1
V gene: TRBV30
J gene: TRBJ2-7

CDR3 protein: CASSPHKGVSNQPQHF
CDR3 DNA: TGTGCCAGCAGTCCGCACAAGGGGGTTAGCAATCAGCCCCAGCATTTT
clone size: many
D gene: NA
V gene: TRBV28
J gene: TRBJ1-5

CDR3 protein: CSASTDNEQFF
CDR3 DNA: TGCAGTGCTAGTACTGATAATGAGCAGTTCTTC
clone size: many
D gene: NA
V gene: TRBV20-1
J gene: TRBJ2-1

CDR3 protein: CASGPRNTGYHEQYF
CDR3 DNA: TGTGCCAGCGGACCGCGGAATACAGGTTATCACGAGCAGTACTTC
clone size: many
D gene: NA
V gene: TRBV12-3/TRBV12-4
J gene: TRBJ2-7

CDR3 protein: CASSQREEGNEQFF
CDR3 DNA: TGTGCCAGCAGCCAGCGGGAGGAAGGCAATGAGCAGTTCTTC
clone size: many
D gene: TRBD2
V gene: TRBV2
J gene: TRBJ2-1

CDR3 protein: CASSHTGTRPQFF
CDR3 DNA: TGTGCCAGCAGCCACACCGGGACTAGACCCCAGTTCTTC
clone size: many
D gene: TRBD2
V gene: TRBV7-8
J gene: TRBJ2-1

CDR3 protein: CASRSSGGSYEQFF
CDR3 DNA: TGTGCCAGCAGATCTTCTGGAGGGAGTTATGAGCAGTTCTTC
clone size: many
D gene: NA
V gene: TRBV6-2/TRBV6-3
J gene: TRBJ2-1

CDR3 protein: CASSLSDRVTDTQYF
CDR3 DNA: TGTGCCAGCAGCCTATCGGACAGGGTCACAGATACGCAGTATTTT
clone size: many
D gene: TRBD1
V gene: TRBV5-6
J gene: TRBJ2-3

CDR3 protein: CASSLEGLASNEQFF
CDR3 DNA: TGCGCCAGCAGCTTGGAGGGACTAGCGTCCAATGAGCAGTTCTTC
clone size: many
D gene: TRBD2
V gene: TRBV5-1
J gene: TRBJ2-1

CDR3 protein: CASSDSPAGGDTQYF
CDR3 DNA: TGTGCCAGCAGTGACTCGCCAGCGGGGGGGGATACGCAGTATTTT
clone size: many
D gene: TRBD2
V gene: TRBV2
J gene: TRBJ2-3

CDR3 protein: CASPPPAPRLAGADTQYF
CDR3 DNA: TGTGCCAGCCCCCCCCCTGCGCCGAGACTAGCGGGCGCAGATACGCAGTATTTT
clone size: many
D gene: TRBD2
V gene: TRBV6-1
J gene: TRBJ2-3

CDR3 protein: CASSLLGVLTDTQYF
CDR3 DNA: TGTGCCAGCAGTTTACTCGGAGTTCTCACAGATACGCAGTATTTT
clone size: NA
D gene: NA
V gene: TRBV6-5
J gene: TRBJ2-3

CDR3 protein: CSAGLDPMIGTEAFF
CDR3 DNA: TGCAGCGCGGGCTTGGACCCCATGATTGGCACTGAAGCTTTCTTT
clone size: few
D gene: NA
V gene: TRBV29-1
J gene: TRBJ1-1

CDR3 protein: CASSVDRHEQFF
CDR3 DNA: TGCGCCAGCAGTGTCGACCGACATGAGCAGTTCTTC
clone size: few
D gene: NA
V gene: TRBV5-1
J gene: TRBJ2-1

CDR3 protein: CASSFEGLYTEAFF
CDR3 DNA: TGTGCCAGCAGTTTTGAGGGTTTGTACACTGAAGCTTTCTTT
clone size: many
D gene: NA
V gene: TRBV27
J gene: TRBJ1-1

CDR3 protein: CASSAARATYEQYF
CDR3 DNA: TGTGCCAGCAGCGCCGCCAGGGCTACCTACGAGCAGTACTTC
clone size: many
D gene: NA
V gene: TRBV6-5
J gene: TRBJ2-7

CDR3 protein: CASSTTPRGRPDTQYF
CDR3 DNA: TGTGCCAGCAGCACAACCCCCAGGGGGCGCCCAGATACGCAGTATTTT
clone size: NA
D gene: TRBD1
V gene: TRBV7-8
J gene: TRBJ2-3

CDR3 protein: CASSLRSGPTIYF
CDR3 DNA: TGTGCCAGCAGTTTAAGATCGGGGCCCACCATATATTTT
clone size: many
D gene: NA
V gene: TRBV12-3/TRBV12-4
J gene: TRBJ1-3

CDR3 protein: CASSFRARGIRAFF
CDR3 DNA: TGTGCCAGCAGTTTCCGGGCCAGGGGGATTAGAGCTTTCTTT
clone size: many
D gene: TRBD1
V gene: TRBV12-3/TRBV12-4
J gene: TRBJ1-1

CDR3 protein: CASSLTIGETQYF
CDR3 DNA: TGTGCCAGCAGTCTGACCATTGGAGAGACCCAGTACTTC
clone size: many
D gene: NA
V gene: TRBV12-3/TRBV12-4
J gene: TRBJ2-5

CDR3 protein: CASSLVDRLLASLGNEQFF
CDR3 DNA: TGTGCCAGCAGCTTAGTGGACAGGCTACTAGCGAGCCTCGGCAATGAGCAGTTCTTC
clone size: NA
D gene: NA
V gene: TRBV7-9
J gene: TRBJ2-1

CDR3 protein: CAWTSLDEQFF
CDR3 DNA: TGTGCCTGGACTTCTCTCGATGAGCAGTTCTTC
clone size: many
D gene: NA
V gene: TRBV30
J gene: TRBJ2-1

CDR3 protein: CASSQERLGGAFF
CDR3 DNA: TGTGCCAGCAGCCAAGAGCGGTTGGGGGGGGCTTTCTTT
clone size: few
D gene: NA
V gene: TRBV14
J gene: TRBJ1-1

CDR3 protein: CACGRDSSYEQYF
CDR3 DNA: TGTGCCTGTGGCCGGGACAGCTCCTACGAGCAGTACTTC
clone size: NA
D gene: TRBD1
V gene: TRBV6-2/TRBV6-3
J gene: TRBJ2-7

CDR3 protein: CASSDSIRRDSYNEQFF
CDR3 DNA: TGTGCCAGCAGTGACTCTATCAGGAGGGATTCCTACAATGAGCAGTTCTTC
clone size: NA
D gene: NA
V gene: TRBV6-4
J gene: TRBJ2-1

CDR3 protein: CASNGGAGGGSSTGELFF
CDR3 DNA: TGCGCCAGCAACGGAGGGGCGGGAGGGGGAAGTAGCACCGGGGAGCTGTTTTTT
clone size: NA
D gene: TRBD2
V gene: TRBV10-2
J gene: TRBJ2-2

CDR3 protein: CSALLSGTEAFF
CDR3 DNA: TGCAGTGCTCTCTTGTCCGGCACTGAGGCTTTCTTT
clone size: few
D gene: NA
V gene: TRBV20-1
J gene: TRBJ1-1

CDR3 protein: CASSSGYREAFF
CDR3 DNA: TGTGCCAGCTCGTCGGGTTACAGAGAAGCTTTCTTT
clone size: many
D gene: NA
V gene: TRBV18
J gene: TRBJ1-1

CDR3 protein: CASSPQTGKGEAFF
CDR3 DNA: TGTGCCAGCAGCCCGCAGACAGGGAAGGGTGAAGCTTTCTTT
clone size: many
D gene: TRBD1
V gene: TRBV3-1
J gene: TRBJ1-1

CDR3 protein: CASSRLEGDSPLHF
CDR3 DNA: TGTGCCAGCAGCAGACTGGAGGGGGACTCACCCCTCCACTTT
clone size: once
D gene: NA
V gene: TRBV9
J gene: TRBJ1-6

CDR3 protein: CASSLATGLNTEAFF
CDR3 DNA: TGTGCCAGCAGCTTAGCGACAGGGTTGAACACTGAAGCTTTCTTT
clone size: many
D gene: TRBD1
V gene: TRBV7-8
J gene: TRBJ1-1

CDR3 protein: CASSLEGIRTGGNQPQHF
CDR3 DNA: TGTGCCAGCAGCTTAGAAGGAATTCGGACAGGGGGCAATCAGCCCCAGCATTTT
clone size: many
D gene: TRBD1
V gene: TRBV11-2
J gene: TRBJ1-5

CDR3 protein: CASSVRGGSNQPQHF
CDR3 DNA: TGTGCCAGCAGTGTTAGAGGGGGTAGCAATCAGCCCCAGCATTTT
clone size: NA
D gene: NA
V gene: TRBV6-1
J gene: TRBJ1-5

CDR3 protein: CASSQADRGYTDTQYF
CDR3 DNA: TGCGCCAGCAGCCAAGCGGACAGGGGATACACAGATACGCAGTATTTT
clone size: few
D gene: TRBD1
V gene: TRBV4-1
J gene: TRBJ2-3